This T cell receptor beta chain is from a study of cytomegalovirus exposure and HLA in healthy donors. Whole-study findings and limits: Later on, an analysis tied 15,000 to 20,000 TCR beta sequences to HLA alleles at 0.05 false discovery rate. TRBV6-2, TRBV6-3 and some other V segments were excluded as indistinguishable.

About this clone: Its antigen is not known.

PCR was performed using 60 Vbeta and 13 Jbeta primers. Method: immunoSEQ multiplex PCR; TCRdb's copy keeps in-frame clones and lacks some. The table records around 160,000 clones, 75% to 90% of them present only once. This CDR3 spans 13 amino acids. Germline-derived CDR1 and CDR2 are SGHRS and YFSETQ. V lost 5 bases, J lost 7 bases, and 12 bases lay in between. The receptor was derived from a man aged 18 to 30 in good health and CMV-seropositive. Material for sequencing was PBMCs. The chain combines TRBV5-1 with TRBJ2-2, with D perhaps TRBD1 (6 bases). The CDR3 DNA sequence: TGCGCCAGCAGGGTGGGGGCCGGCGGGGAGCTGTTTTTT. This gives the protein CASRVGAGGELFF. The full variable domain, completed using reference TRBV5-1 and TRBJ2-2, is KAGVTQTPRYLIKTRGQQVTLSCSPISGHRSVSWYQQTPGQGLQFLFEYFSETQRNKGNFPGRFSGRQFSNSRSEMNVSTLELGDSALYLCASRVGAGGELFFGEGSRLTVL.